The next 6 T cell receptor beta chains were all read from a single sample in a study of T cell changes during pregnancy in multiple sclerosis. Assay used: immunoSEQ multiplex PCR; TCRdb lists only in-frame clones, some missing. The sample lists approximately 130,000 clones, approximately 93% occurring once. This specimen was peripheral blood, taken before pregnancy. These receptors were taken from a female donor with multiple sclerosis, enrolled in a pregnancy study.

This chain joins TRBV30 and TRBJ1-5; TRBD1 aligns across 11 bases. V lost 3 bases and J lost 7; bases outside the gene matches: 2. CDR1 is GTSNPN and CDR2 is SVGIG in the germline V gene (reference sequence). CDR3 length: 13 amino acids. The CDR3 DNA reads TGTGCCTGGAGGGACAGGGGGCAACAGCCCCAGCATTTT. Its translation: CAWRDRGQQPQHF.

This clone was detected once. J is TRBJ1-2 and V is TRBV7-2; D is undetermined. Trimming cost V 1 base and J 6 bases, with 15 bases left between them. CDR1 SGHTA and CDR2 FQGNSA come from the germline V gene. The CDR3 is 15 amino acids. In nucleotides, the CDR3 is TGTGCCAGCAGCTTAGGAGGTTCGGGTTACGATGGCTACACCTTC. It specifies CASSLGGSGYDGYTF. The full variable domain, in which reference TRBV7-2 and TRBJ1-2 provide the parts outside the CDR3, is GAGVSQSPSNKVTEKGKDVELRCDPISGHTALYWYRQSLGQGLEFLIYFQGNSAPDKSGLPSDRFSAERTGGSVSTLTIQRTQQEDSAVYLCASSLGGSGYDGYTFGSGTRLTVV.

The chain recombines TRBV27 with TRBJ2-3; D may be TRBD1 (5 bases). V was trimmed by 2 bases and J by 7 bases, leaving 13 bases between them. The CDR3 runs to 14 residues. Germline V gene lookup returns CDR1 MNHEY and CDR2 SMNVEV (reference sequence). As DNA, the CDR3 is TGTGCCAGCAGTTTACAGAGACAGACCAATACGCAGTATTTT. This codes for CASSLQRQTNTQYF.

This chain links TRBV29-1 with TRBJ1-1, with 12 positions matching TRBD1. Germline CDR1 SQVTM, CDR2 ANQGSEA. The CDR3 length is 15 residues. J lost 5 bases, V lost 6 bases, and 10 bases had no gene match. The CDR3 loop is CSVAGDRGRGTEAFF. In DNA form, the CDR3 reads TGCAGCGTGGCGGGGGACAGGGGGCGAGGTACTGAAGCTTTCTTT.

This chain links TRBV4-1 with TRBJ2-1; D is unresolved. Trimming cost V 0 bases and J 9 bases, with 3 bases left between them. The CDR3 loop spans 11 amino acids. Germline values: CDR1 MGHRA, CDR2 YSYEKL. DNA for the CDR3: TGCGCCAGCAGCCAAGACGGTGAGCAGTTCTTC. Amino acid sequence: CASSQDGEQFF.

The chain employs TRBV29-1 and TRBJ1-3; D is possibly TRBD1 (5 bases). Germline CDR1 and CDR2: SQVTM and ANQGSEA. The CDR3 consists of 14 residues. V was cut by 2 bases and J by 2 bases, with 10 bases left in between. Here the CDR3 reads CSVEQGRAGNTIYF. The CDR3 nucleotides read TGCAGCGTTGAACAGGGAAGGGCTGGAAACACCATATATTTT.